This TCR beta chain was identified in a study of T cell repertoires in cytomegalovirus infection. Background on the study: Public signatures in TCR beta pointed to CMV infection and matching HLA type.

TCRdb re-called the reads through MiXCR, storing one row per CDR3 protein. This sample yields fewer than 350,000 distinct CDR3 sequences, of which roughly 17% are seen a single time; 9.5% to 15% belongs to the top ten. Deletions cut 0 bases from V and 1 base from J, with 6 bases between. Germline V gives CDR1 SGHTA, CDR2 FQGTGA. There are 14 residues in the CDR3. This clonotype was recorded at least ten times. The J gene is TRBJ1-1, the V gene TRBV7-3; D gene uncertain. The sequenced sample consisted of PBMCs. The TCR comes from a human donor in good health (CMV status not recorded). Some clones in this sample may be carry-over from other donors' samples. CDR3 sequence (DNA): TGTGCCAGCAGCTTAACTCCAGGGAACACTGAAGCTTTCTTT. Its protein product is CASSLTPGNTEAFF. The variable domain in full, completed from reference TRBV7-3 and TRBJ1-1, reads GAGVSQTPSNKVTEKGKYVELRCDPISGHTALYWYRQSLGQGPEFLIYFQGTGAADDSGLPNDRFFAVRPEGSVSTLKIQRTERGDSAVYLCASSLTPGNTEAFFGQGTRLTVV.